Included here is one T cell receptor (beta chain) sequence, with context. This sample stems from a study of blood T cell repertoires in COVID-19. Profiled with immunoSEQ multiplex PCR; TCRdb holds only in-frame clones, not every one. The sample lists approximately 260,000 clones, roughly 87% seen once, with around 6.9% in the top ten. The specimen was peripheral blood. The origin of this receptor is a man in his 60s who had recovered from COVID-19.

As DNA, the CDR3 is TGTGCCAGCAGCTCAACAGGGGGCTTTAGCGGGGAGCTGTTTTTT. This gives the protein CASSSTGGFSGELFF. The chain couples TRBV11-2 to TRBJ2-2; 9 bases agree with TRBD1. The CDR3 length is 15 residues. The V gene's germline CDR1 is SGHAT and CDR2 FQNNGV. Trimming removed 4 bases from V and 7 bases from J; junction bases left unmatched: 7.